Listed below are T cell receptor beta chains from one sample, sequenced in a study of OX40 agonist ivuxolimab in advanced cancers. Repertoires were generated with immunoSEQ multiplex PCR, while TCRdb's copy carries only in-frame clones and drops some. Of about 64,000 clones listed, about 88% were seen once; the top ten hold approximately 2.9%. The sample in question was CD4+ or CD8+ T cells sorted from blood, obtained in a trial of the OX40 agonist ivuxolimab. All receptors come from an adult with an advanced solid tumor such as melanoma, head and neck, liver or kidney cancer. Both conserved end residues are part of each CDR3. D genes are given only for firm matches. Size values are once, few and many counts, or a class for expanded clones, and some rows have none.

J | V | size | D | CDR3 | DNA
TRBJ2-7 | TRBV9 | once | TRBD2 | CASSASVAGGGSYEQYF | TGTGCCAGCAGCGCCTCCGTAGCGGGGGGTGGATCCTACGAGCAGTACTTC
TRBJ2-2 | TRBV4-1 | - | - | CASSQDKGGTGELFF | TGCGCCAGCAGCCAAGATAAGGGAGGAACCGGGGAGCTGTTTTTT
TRBJ2-2 | TRBV6-6 | once | TRBD1 | CASSSYRGSTGELFF | TGTGCCAGCAGTTCTTACAGGGGGAGCACCGGGGAGCTGTTTTTT
TRBJ2-7 | TRBV7-3 | - | - | CASSLARVTKDEQYF | TGTGCCAGCAGCTTAGCCAGGGTGACTAAGGACGAGCAGTACTTC
TRBJ1-1 | TRBV20-1 | - | - | CSASSAPEAFF | TGCAGTGCCTCATCGGCCCCTGAAGCTTTCTTT
TRBJ1-6 | TRBV5-1 | - | - | CASSSDGPSRASPLHF | TGCGCCAGCAGCTCGGACGGACCAAGCCGTGCTTCACCCCTCCACTTT
TRBJ2-7 | TRBV7-2 | - | - | CASSLAGGAGSHEQYF | TGTGCCAGCAGCTTAGCCGGCGGGGCAGGGTCCCACGAGCAGTACTTC
TRBJ2-7 | TRBV2 | - | TRBD1 | CASSGTGAGEQYF | TGTGCCAGCAGTGGGACAGGGGCGGGCGAGCAGTACTTC
TRBJ2-1 | TRBV7-2 | - | - | CASSLGRGLAGSPYNEQFF | TGTGCCAGCAGCTTAGGCAGGGGGCTAGCGGGTAGTCCCTACAATGAGCAGTTCTTC
TRBJ2-7 | TRBV19 | few | - | CASPKGVALYEQYF | TGTGCCAGCCCAAAGGGGGTCGCGCTCTACGAGCAGTACTTC
TRBJ2-4 | TRBV2 | - | - | CASTGVEENIQYF | TGTGCCAGCACGGGAGTCGAGGAAAACATTCAGTACTTC